The rows below give T cell receptor beta chains drawn from one sample of a study of neurological immune-mediated disorders. TCRdb itself ran the 5' RACE reads through MiXCR, one entry per CDR3 protein. The table lists about 88,000 distinct CDR3 sequences, around 3.3% of them singletons. Input material: PBMCs. Receptors were obtained from a woman between 18 and 29 years old with multiple sclerosis. CDR3s include the opening cysteine and the closing phenylalanine or tryptophan. The order of the fields is clone size, D gene, V gene, J gene, CDR3 DNA, CDR3 protein. A D gene is named only where the DNA matches it firmly. The size field is filled for only some rows; it gives once, few, many or a size class.

many	-	TRBV20-1	TRBJ1-6	TGCAGTGCTAGAGATTCCGGCCTCCCGGTCGGCAATTCACCCCTCCACTTT	CSARDSGLPVGNSPLHF
many	-	TRBV5-1	TRBJ1-6	TGCGCCAGCAGCTTGACGTGGGGTTCCTATAATTCACCCCTCCACTTT	CASSLTWGSYNSPLHF
many	-	TRBV7-2	TRBJ2-1	TGTGCCAGCAGCTTAGACCCGACAGGATACAATGAGCAGTTCTTC	CASSLDPTGYNEQFF
many	-	TRBV20-1	TRBJ2-7	TGCAGTGCTAGAGATGCGGGTGCAGGGAATGTCTACGAGCAGTACTTC	CSARDAGAGNVYEQYF
many	-	TRBV5-1	TRBJ2-3	TGCGCCAGCAGCTTGGAAGCATACACAGATACGCAGTATTTT	CASSLEAYTDTQYF
few	TRBD2	TRBV4-2	TRBJ2-7	TGTGCCAGCAGCCCTGTCCGGGAGGAGGAGCAGTACTTC	CASSPVREEEQYF
many	TRBD2	TRBV5-5	TRBJ2-1	TGTGCCAGCAGTCTTCCGGGACTAGAGTTCAATGAGCAGTTCTTC	CASSLPGLEFNEQFF
many	TRBD1	TRBV13	TRBJ1-6	TGTGCCAGCAGCTTTCGGACAGGGGGCGCGACCGGATCACCCCTCCACTTT	CASSFRTGGATGSPLHF
many	TRBD1	TRBV11-1	TRBJ1-1	TGTGCCAGCAGCTTAGCACAGGGGCCCTTGAACACTGAAGCTTTCTTT	CASSLAQGPLNTEAFF
many	TRBD2	TRBV29-1	TRBJ2-7	TGCAGCGTTGAGGAACTAGCGGGAGTTCGGTACGAGCAGTACTTC	CSVEELAGVRYEQYF
many	-	TRBV20-1	TRBJ1-3	TGCAGTGCTAGATTTCCGGGGGCTGGAAACACCATATATTTT	CSARFPGAGNTIYF
many	-	TRBV29-1	TRBJ2-2	TGCAGCGCGGGGACATCCTTGAACACCGGGGAGCTGTTTTTT	CSAGTSLNTGELFF
many	TRBD2	TRBV5-1	TRBJ2-1	TGCGCCAGCAGACTGACCGGGACTACCCTCAATGAGCAGTTCTTC	CASRLTGTTLNEQFF
many	TRBD1	TRBV5-6	TRBJ2-1	TGTGCCAGCAGCCCCCAGACAGGGCCCTACAATGAGCAGTTCTTC	CASSPQTGPYNEQFF
many	-	TRBV5-1	TRBJ2-7	TGCGCCAGCAGCACGGGTCCGAGCCGGGAGCAGTACTTC	CASSTGPSREQYF
many	-	TRBV15	TRBJ2-3	TGTGCCACCAGCAGAGATCTGGGCGGGCACACAGATACGCAGTATTTT	CATSRDLGGHTDTQYF
many	-	TRBV29-1	TRBJ2-7	TGCAGCGTTGATAAAGGGAATGACTACGAGCAGTACTTC	CSVDKGNDYEQYF
-	-	TRBV5-1	TRBJ1-4	TGCGCCAGCAGCCCAGGGGAGGGGCATGAAAAACTGTTTTTT	CASSPGEGHEKLFF
many	TRBD1	TRBV12-3/TRBV12-4	TRBJ2-5	TGTGCCAGCGGCAGACAGGGGGGAGAGACCCAGTACTTC	CASGRQGGETQYF
many	-	TRBV12-5	TRBJ2-7	TGTGCTAGTGGTTTGTGGGGCGAGCAGTACTTC	CASGLWGEQYF
many	-	TRBV5-1	TRBJ2-7	TGCGCCAGCAGTCTGGGGGACGCGGTCCCTTCCGAGCAGTACTTC	CASSLGDAVPSEQYF
many	-	TRBV7-8	TRBJ2-3	TGTGCCAGCAGCGTCACAGATACGCAGTATTTT	CASSVTDTQYF
many	TRBD2	TRBV5-6	TRBJ2-3	TGTGCCAGCAGCTCAGGGACTAGCGTACGAGATACGCAGTATTTT	CASSSGTSVRDTQYF
many	-	TRBV20-1	TRBJ1-2	TGCAGTGCTAGCGGTTCGGATGCCTATGGCTACACCTTC	CSASGSDAYGYTF
many	-	TRBV20-1	TRBJ1-1	TGCAGTGCCAAGTCGGGGGACACTGAAGCTTTCTTT	CSAKSGDTEAFF
many	-	TRBV10-3	TRBJ1-1	TGTGCCATCAGTGAGTCGGGCATCGATTCTCCTGAAGCTTTCTTT	CAISESGIDSPEAFF
many	-	TRBV6-5	TRBJ1-1	TGTGCCAGCAGTTACTCCTTGAACACTGAAGCTTTCTTT	CASSYSLNTEAFF
many	TRBD1	TRBV12-3/TRBV12-4	TRBJ1-2	TGTGCCAGCAGACGACAGGGGATTGACTATGGCTACACCTTC	CASRRQGIDYGYTF
many	-	TRBV27	TRBJ1-1	TGTGCCAGCAGTCCCCCCGGGAACACTGAAGCTTTCTTT	CASSPPGNTEAFF
many	-	TRBV7-9	TRBJ2-5	TGTGCCAGCAGCTTAGTGGGACAAGAGACCCAGTACTTC	CASSLVGQETQYF